This is a list of T cell receptor beta chains from one sample in a study of blood T cell repertoires in COVID-19. The assay was immunoSEQ multiplex PCR, and TCRdb's table has in-frame clones only and misses some. Among a few hundred thousand clones listed, roughly nine tenths were seen once. Material: PBMCs or T cells enriched from blood (not recorded which). These receptors were obtained from an older woman who had recovered from COVID-19. Each CDR3 is given with its conserved first and last residue. Fields, in order: V gene, CDR3 length, J gene, CDR3 protein.

TRBV6-2/TRBV6-3	17	TRBJ1-5	CASSYSRTFNGNQPQHF
TRBV27	14	TRBJ2-7	CASSSPDRPYEQYF
TRBV6-4	12	TRBJ2-1	CASSDSRGEQFF
TRBV28	14	TRBJ1-6	CASQGALLNSPLHF
TRBV5-6	15	TRBJ2-7	CASWTFSSGGYEQYF
TRBV28	15	TRBJ1-5	CASSLRTGSNQPQHF
TRBV6-4	11	TRBJ1-5	CARRDRAPQHF
TRBV5-1	16	TRBJ1-2	CASSVNPGTGRGGYTF
TRBV6-4	13	TRBJ2-1	CASSDQGGNEQFF
TRBV27	11	TRBJ2-7	CASSFRNEQYF
TRBV12-3/TRBV12-4	12	TRBJ2-7	CASSFDRREQYF
TRBV6-1	16	TRBJ2-2	CASSERRGTNTGELFF
TRBV10-2	14	TRBJ1-6	CASISGTTGSPLHF
TRBV9	18	TRBJ2-5	CASSPALRQESYQETQYF
TRBV24-1	14	TRBJ1-2	CATSGDGANYGYTF
TRBV5-4	19	TRBJ2-4	CASSLGLASGGARGNIQYF
TRBV5-4	13	TRBJ2-7	CASSRAGAREQYF
TRBV9	13	TRBJ2-5	CASNLQAGGTQYF
TRBV11-1	16	TRBJ2-2	CASSFPSGANTGELFF
TRBV5-1	16	TRBJ1-2	CASREGAPLNNYGYTF
TRBV28	15	TRBJ2-1	CASRTGTSGRREQFF
TRBV4-1	13	TRBJ2-3	CASSQVPADTQYF
TRBV7-9	15	TRBJ1-1	CASSLISGRGTEAFF
TRBV19	13	TRBJ1-5	CASSPGSDQPQHF
TRBV5-1	15	TRBJ2-1	CASSPLSASTNEQFF
TRBV5-1	12	TRBJ2-7	CASSLSSYEQYF
TRBV28	14	TRBJ1-5	CASSLKPAIQPQHF
TRBV7-6	15	TRBJ2-5	CASSPRLVEQETQYF
TRBV11-1	16	TRBJ1-5	CASSLVKGGDGQPQHF
TRBV10-1	14	TRBJ2-2	CASNREGLTGELFF
TRBV11-2	13	TRBJ2-1	CAAGLAFYNEQFF
TRBV21-1	15	TRBJ2-1	CASSYDRGHYNEQFF
TRBV4-1	15	TRBJ1-4	CASSQVEGWAFRLFF
TRBV5-1	16	TRBJ1-4	CASSPGQVATNEKLFF
TRBV28	17	TRBJ2-7	CASTAASITEPGYEQYF
TRBV6-5	14	TRBJ1-1	CASRPGGVRLQAFF
TRBV18	15	TRBJ2-7	CASSPSPLGPYEQYF